This TCR beta chain came from a study of cytomegalovirus exposure and HLA in healthy donors. Study-level findings and limits: According to the study, 150 to 200 TCR beta chains were cytomegalovirus-associated.

Produced via immunoSEQ multiplex PCR; TCRdb's table is partial and in-frame only. Of approximately 300,000 clones in the sample, about nine tenths were seen once. A remark on this clone: The antigen is undetermined.

The CDR3 sequence is 14 residues long. Trimming cost V 5 bases and J 1 base, with 8 bases left between them. Germline loops: CDR1 SGHTA, CDR2 FQGNSA. The sequencing sample was made of PBMCs. This sequence joins TRBV7-2 and TRBJ2-2, with D tentatively TRBD2 (6 bases). The sequence was collected from a woman aged 25 to 39 in good health and CMV-seropositive. The CDR3 sequence: CASSRDWNTGELFF. In DNA form, the CDR3 reads TGTGCCAGCAGCAGGGACTGGAACACCGGGGAGCTGTTTTTT.